Listed below are T cell receptor beta chains from one sample, sequenced in a study of PD-1 blockade in classical Hodgkin lymphoma. Here immunoSEQ multiplex PCR was the method, and the copy in TCRdb shows in-frame clones only, minus some. The sample shows 30,000 to 40,000 clones, approximately 92% of them seen only once. The sample here was CD4+ T cells from blood, taken at baseline. The receptors derive from a human donor with classical Hodgkin lymphoma. The CDR3 runs from the conserved cysteine through the conserved F or W. A D gene is named only where the DNA matches it firmly.

D gene	V gene	J gene	CDR3 protein	CDR3 DNA
.	TRBV29-1	TRBJ1-4	CSVGGRGNEKLFF	TGCAGCGTTGGGGGTCGGGGAAATGAAAAACTGTTTTTT
TRBD2	TRBV6-1	TRBJ2-1	CASMSSGRGYNEQFF	TGTGCCAGCATGTCTAGCGGGAGGGGGTACAATGAGCAGTTCTTC
.	TRBV11-2	TRBJ2-7	CASARDGYEQYF	TGTGCCAGCGCCCGGGACGGTTACGAGCAGTACTTC
TRBD2	TRBV19	TRBJ2-3	CASSKKREGRSDTQYF	TGTGCCAGTAGTAAAAAGCGGGAGGGCCGTTCAGATACGCAGTATTTT
.	TRBV5-1	TRBJ1-5	CASSLDIWEPQHF	TGCGCCAGCAGCTTAGATATATGGGAGCCCCAGCATTTT
TRBD1	TRBV2	TRBJ2-7	CASSGTGGGPYEQYF	TGTGCCAGCAGTGGAACAGGGGGCGGCCCCTACGAGCAGTACTTC
.	TRBV10-3	TRBJ2-2	CAISEYRVLYHITGELFF	TGTGCCATCAGTGAGTACAGGGTTCTCTACCATATCACCGGGGAGCTGTTTTTT
TRBD1	TRBV7-9	TRBJ2-5	CASSFRQGSETQYF	TGTGCCAGCAGCTTTCGACAGGGTTCAGAGACCCAGTACTTC
.	TRBV9	TRBJ1-2	CASSVDPTQARAGGYTF	TGTGCCAGCAGCGTAGACCCCACCCAGGCTCGGGCGGGTGGCTACACCTTC
.	TRBV5-1	TRBJ2-5	CASSLWAGDATQYF	TGCGCCAGCAGCTTGTGGGCCGGAGACGCGACCCAGTACTTC
.	TRBV5-8	TRBJ1-1	CASSLEAGTSGLGVEAFF	TGTGCCAGCAGCTTGGAGGCAGGAACCTCAGGATTGGGAGTTGAAGCTTTCTTT
TRBD2	TRBV19	TRBJ2-1	CASSIEGGAYNEQFF	TGTGCCAGTAGTATTGAGGGAGGGGCCTACAATGAGCAGTTCTTC
.	TRBV28	TRBJ2-5	CASGREETQYF	TGTGCCAGCGGTCGGGAGGAGACCCAGTACTTC
.	TRBV30	TRBJ2-7	CAWRDTGRATYEQYF	TGTGCCTGGAGGGATACAGGCAGAGCGACCTACGAGCAGTACTTC
TRBD1	TRBV9	TRBJ1-1	CASSVAQGAGEAFF	TGTGCCAGCAGCGTAGCACAGGGGGCGGGTGAAGCTTTCTTT
TRBD2	TRBV5-1	TRBJ2-1	CASSLGLAGGLQFF	TGCGCCAGCAGCTTAGGCCTAGCGGGAGGTCTGCAGTTCTTC